This entry lists 23 T cell receptor beta chains sequenced from one sample in a study of T cell repertoires in cytomegalovirus infection. What these receptors recognize is not known. TCRdb processed the reads anew with MiXCR; each CDR3 protein has one entry. The table has about 340,000 distinct CDR3 sequences, almost 30% seen once. The sample consisted of cultured PBMCs, taken from culture after CMV antigen stimulation. These receptors all stem from a human donor in good health (CMV status not recorded). Some clones in this sample may be carry-over from other donors' samples.

The chain employs TRBV7-9 and TRBJ1-4; D might be TRBD1 (5 bases). The CDR3 runs to 14 residues. V gave up 7 bases and J gave up 4 bases, with 13 bases separating them. Germline V gene data show CDR1 as SEHNR and CDR2 as FQNEAQ (reference sequence). As DNA, the CDR3 is TGTGCCAGCACCCCGGGCAGGGATAATGAAAAACTGTTTTTT. Protein product: CASTPGRDNEKLFF.

This chain joins TRBV7-3 and TRBJ2-1; 10 nucleotides agree with TRBD1. This CDR3 has 15 residues. After removal of 2 bases from V and 10 bases from J, the junction contained 8 bases not matched to a gene. Germline CDR1 is SGHTA and CDR2 is FQGTGA. In nucleotides, the CDR3 is TGTGCCAGCAGCTTACCTGGGACAGGGGAGAAAGAGCAGTTCTTC. This encodes CASSLPGTGEKEQFF.

This sequence joins TRBV12-3 or TRBV12-4 and TRBJ1-3, with D unresolved. The CDR3 is made up of 16 amino acids. Between the trimmed V and J ends, which lost 1 base and 0 bases, there was a span of 10 bases. The CDR3 sequence: CASSLGQELSGNTIYF. The DNA for the CDR3 is TGTGCCAGCAGTTTAGGCCAGGAACTCTCTGGAAACACCATATATTTT.

This clonotype has a handful of counts. The V and J genes are TRBV5-1 and TRBJ2-1, with 7 bases identical to TRBD2. This CDR3 comprises 15 residues. Germline V gives CDR1 SGHRS, CDR2 YFSETQ. V lost 2 bases to trimming and J lost 8 bases; unmatched junction nucleotides: 10. The CDR3 coding sequence is TGCGCCAGCAGCTTAGGCGGGAGTCATGGGGATGAGCAGTTCTTC. Translated: CASSLGGSHGDEQFF.

V gene TRBV27 combines with J gene TRBJ1-5; 7 bases are shared with TRBD1. Germline CDR1 is MNHEY and CDR2 is SMNVEV (reference sequence). V trimming: 5 bases; J trimming: 4 bases; junction bases outside the gene matches: 8. There are 15 residues in the CDR3. CDR3 nucleotide sequence: TGTGCCAGCAGTGTGGGGACAGAAACGAATCAGCCCCAGCATTTT. Translating gives CASSVGTETNQPQHF.

This clonotype appeared a single time. CDR3 sequence: CASSQEWRFSGNTIYF. DNA of the CDR3: TGCGCCAGCAGCCAAGAATGGCGTTTCTCTGGAAACACCATATATTTT. The chain joins TRBV4-1 to TRBJ1-3; D gene uncertain. V was cut by 0 bases and J by 0 bases, with 9 bases left in between. From germline, CDR1 is MGHRA and CDR2 YSYEKL. The CDR3 contains 16 residues.

The gene calls are TRBV29-1 and TRBJ2-1; 13 positions agree with TRBD2. The CDR3 extends over 14 amino acids. Losses at the gene ends were 5 bases for V and 8 bases for J; bases not matched to a gene: 6. Per the germline V gene, CDR1 is SQVTM and CDR2 is ANQGSEA. For the CDR3, the DNA is TGCAGCGTTCCTACTAGCGGGAGGGTGGATGAGCAGTTCTTC. Protein product: CSVPTSGRVDEQFF.

The genes are TRBV4-1 and TRBJ2-6; tentatively, D is TRBD1 (5 bases). CDR3 length equals 15 residues. The ends were cut back, 4 bases at V and 3 bases at J, with 10 bases in the middle. Germline V gene data show CDR1 as MGHRA and CDR2 as YSYEKL. CDR3 nucleotide sequence: TGCGCCAGCAGCCCGGAAGGGGTTGGGGCCAACGTCCTGACTTTC. Encoded protein: CASSPEGVGANVLTF.

Ten or more counts support this clonotype. The chain has TRBV7-8 and TRBJ1-2; TRBD1 agrees at 10 bases. The length of the CDR3 is 16 residues. Germline CDR1 reads SGHVS; CDR2 reads FQNEAQ. J lost 4 bases, V lost 5 bases, and 10 bases had no gene match. In DNA, the CDR3 is TGTGCCAGCAGCAACCCGGGACAGGGGTATACCTATGGCTACACCTTC. Its protein product is CASSNPGQGYTYGYTF.

The chain carries TRBV6-5 and TRBJ2-5; 8 bases are shared with TRBD2. V dropped 2 bases and J dropped 11; count of bases not matched to a gene: 7. The V gene's germline CDR1 is MNHEY and CDR2 SVGAGI. CDR3 size: 13 residues. CDR3 amino acids: CASSYAGGATQYF. Here the CDR3 DNA reads TGTGCCAGCAGTTACGCCGGGGGGGCGACTCAGTACTTC.

Regarding this clonotype: Since no conserved phenylalanine or tryptophan closes the CDR3, a read error is the likely cause. This chain uses TRBV5-4 with TRBJ2-1; TRBD2 is a possible D gene (5 bases). The CDR3 is made up of 13 amino acids. V was pared by 5 bases and J by 9 bases, with 15 bases between. Germline CDR1 reads SGHNT; CDR2 reads YYREEE (reference sequence). The CDR3 region has the DNA TGTGCCAGCAGGCCCCAGGAGCGGAGTGAGCAGTTCTAC. It is translated as CASRPQERSEQFY.

There are many counts of this clonotype. Here the CDR3 DNA reads TGTGCCAGCAGCCCGACAGGAAGCTACGAGCAGTACTTC. Protein: CASSPTGSYEQYF. V and J are TRBV7-3 and TRBJ2-7; weak D call: TRBD1 (6 bases). There are 13 residues in the CDR3. V was pared by 5 bases and J by 3 bases, with 11 bases between. The V gene's germline CDR1 is SGHTA and CDR2 FQGTGA.

V gene TRBV7-2 combines with J gene TRBJ2-3; D tentatively fits TRBD1 or TRBD2 (6 bases each). The CDR3 sequence is 15 residues long. Trimming stripped 5 bases from V and 2 bases from J, with 14 bases between. The V gene's germline CDR1 is SGHTA and CDR2 FQGNSA. CDR3 loop: CASSLIGGFTDTQYF. The CDR3 nucleotides are TGTGCCAGCAGCCTAATCGGGGGCTTCACAGATACGCAGTATTTT.

This clonotype was detected many times. The gene calls are TRBV15 and TRBJ1-1; 9 bases align to TRBD1. V lost 3 bases and J lost 2; bases outside the gene matches: 16. CDR3 length: 19 residues. CDR1 is LNHNV, CDR2 YYDKDF, per germline (reference sequence). CDR3 in amino acids: CATSSNRERGQGKNTEAFF. CDR3 in DNA: TGTGCCACCAGCAGTAACAGGGAGCGGGGACAGGGCAAAAACACTGAAGCTTTCTTT.

V and J are TRBV6-8 and TRBJ1-1; 7 positions agree with TRBD1. This CDR3 contains 17 residues. J was trimmed by 4 bases and V by 0 bases; bases with no gene match: 11. Germline V lookup: CDR1 MNHGY, CDR2 SAAAGT. The CDR3 sequence: CASSYSRQGSRSTEAFF. For the CDR3, the DNA is TGTGCCAGCAGTTACTCTCGACAGGGCAGTCGTAGCACTGAAGCTTTCTTT.

This clonotype was recorded a few times. The rearrangement uses TRBV18 and TRBJ1-1, with a weak D call TRBD1 (5 bases). The length of the CDR3 is 14 residues. Germline V gene data show CDR1 as KGHSH and CDR2 as LQKENI. V lost 6 bases to trimming and J lost 8 bases, with 19 bases between them. This CDR3 is CASSAQADSLEAFF. The DNA of the CDR3 is TGTGCCAGCTCCGCACAGGCGGACTCTTTGGAAGCTTTCTTT.

This rearrangement joins TRBV28 to TRBJ2-7; no definite D call. The CDR3 covers 14 residues. Germline V lookup: CDR1 MDHEN, CDR2 SYDVKM. Between the trimmed V and J ends, which lost 5 bases and 2 bases, there was a span of 13 bases. CDR3 residues: CASSPPESAYEQYF. The CDR3 nucleotides read TGTGCCAGCAGTCCCCCGGAGTCCGCCTACGAGCAGTACTTC.

This chain connects TRBV6-5 to TRBJ2-3; D perhaps matches TRBD2 (5 bases). V was clipped by 7 bases and J by 2 bases, with 10 bases between them. Looked up from germline, CDR1 is MNHEY and CDR2 is SVGAGI. The CDR3 totals 13 residues. The CDR3 region is CASKRVHTDTQYF. The CDR3 DNA reads as TGTGCCAGCAAGAGGGTTCACACAGATACGCAGTATTTT.

The chain recombines TRBV20-1 with TRBJ1-2; no reliable D call. Germline V gives CDR1 DFQATT, CDR2 SNEGSKA (reference sequence). Trimming took off 5 bases at V and 0 bases at J, with 7 bases between the two ends. The CDR3 sequence is 12 residues long. The CDR3 nucleotides read TGCAGTGCTGGAACTTCTAACTATGGCTACACCTTC. It is translated as CSAGTSNYGYTF.

This clonotype was detected only a few times. The chain joins TRBV12-3 or TRBV12-4 to TRBJ1-2; weak D call: TRBD1 (5 bases). V lost 8 bases and J 4 bases, leaving 29 bases between the germline ends. The CDR3 consists of 18 residues. The CDR3 DNA sequence: TGTGCCAGCCTCCCCTCCGGGGGGTGGCAGGGAAATAGCTATGGCTACACCTTC. This translates into CASLPSGGWQGNSYGYTF.

This clonotype was found many times. The chain carries TRBV7-9 and TRBJ2-7; no reliable D call. V lost 4 bases to trimming and J lost 0 bases, with 13 bases between them. The CDR3 consists of 15 residues. Looked up from germline, CDR1 is SEHNR and CDR2 is FQNEAQ (reference sequence). For the CDR3, the DNA is TGTGCCAGCAGCTGCGGATCAGGTCCCTCCTACGAGCAGTACTTC. This sequence encodes CASSCGSGPSYEQYF. The full variable domain, with the rest looked up from reference TRBV7-9 and TRBJ2-7, is DTGVSQNPRHKITKRGQNVTFRCDPISEHNRLYWYRQTLGQGPEFLTYFQNEAQLEKSRLLSDRFSAERPKGSFSTLEIQRTEQGDSAMYLCASSCGSGPSYEQYFGPGTRLTVT.

The CDR3 nucleotides are TGTGCCAGCAGCTTTGACAGGGGCCACCAAGAGACCCAGTACTTC. Translated, it gives CASSFDRGHQETQYF. The chain combines TRBV7-2 with TRBJ2-5; 8 bases match TRBD1. V was clipped by 3 bases and J by 0 bases; unmatched bases: 3. Germline CDR1 is SGHTA and CDR2 is FQGNSA. CDR3 size: 15 residues.

This clonotype was recorded a few times. V usage is TRBV27 and J usage is TRBJ2-1; no firm D call. Germline V gene lookup returns CDR1 MNHEY and CDR2 SMNVEV (reference sequence). The CDR3 sequence is 14 residues long. V gave up 1 base and J gave up 2 bases, with 6 bases separating them. In DNA, the CDR3 is TGTGCCAGCAGTTTATTTGGAACCTACAATGAGCAGTTCTTC. It is translated as CASSLFGTYNEQFF.